The next 7 T cell receptor beta chains were all read from a single sample in a study of graft-versus-host responses after intestinal transplantation. Some clones are missing from TCRdb's copy, which holds only in-frame ones; the method was immunoSEQ multiplex PCR. The sample records tens of thousands of clones, roughly 92% being singletons. Sequences were derived from bone marrow, sampled 734 days after intestinal transplantation. The source is a human patient who received an intestinal transplant, so some T cells may come from the graft donor.

This chain uses TRBV5-1 with TRBJ1-6; no firm D call. This CDR3 is built from 15 residues. Germline V CDR1 and CDR2: SGHRS, YFSETQ. V was cut by 0 bases and J by 7 bases, with 11 bases left in between. The CDR3 DNA follows: TGCGCCAGCAGCTTGGAGTCAGGTACCAATTCACCCCTCCACTTT. It is translated as CASSLESGTNSPLHF.

J is TRBJ2-2 and V is TRBV6-5; 10 bases are a match to TRBD1. This CDR3 spans 14 amino acids. CDR1 MNHEY and CDR2 SVGAGI come from the germline V gene. J gave up 8 bases and V 2 bases, and 2 bases lay outside the gene matches. The CDR3 is CASSYRDRGGELFF. The CDR3 nucleotides are TGTGCCAGCAGTTACAGGGACAGGGGAGGGGAGCTGTTTTTT.

This chain links TRBV9 with TRBJ1-1, with TRBD1 as a possible D gene (5 bases). V was shortened by 4 bases and J by 3 bases, with 22 bases between the two germline ends. Germline V CDR1 and CDR2: SGDLS, YYNGEE. This CDR3 contains 17 residues. DNA of the CDR3: TGTGCCAGCAGCCCCCCCGGGGCGGCGAGCTTGGACACTGAAGCTTTCTTT. This sequence encodes CASSPPGAASLDTEAFF.

The CDR3 loop is CASSQYPGANQPQHF. The CDR3 bases are TGTGCCAGCAGCCAATATCCAGGGGCCAATCAGCCCCAGCATTTT. The chain combines TRBV4-2 with TRBJ1-5; D is possibly TRBD1 (6 bases). CDR1 LGHNA and CDR2 YNFKEQ come from the germline V gene. The CDR3 contains 15 residues. V gave up 2 bases and J gave up 3 bases, with 11 bases separating them.

The rearrangement joins TRBV19 to TRBJ2-7; no definite D call. The CDR3 covers 14 residues. Per germline, CDR1 LNHDA and CDR2 SQIVND (reference sequence). V shed 3 bases and J shed 1 base, with 10 bases lying between them. This CDR3 reads CASSMTYPSYEQYF. The CDR3 DNA reads TGTGCCAGTAGTATGACTTATCCGTCCTACGAGCAGTACTTC.

The rearrangement joins TRBV18 to TRBJ2-5; 8 nucleotides line up with TRBD2. V trimming: 3 bases; J trimming: 0 bases; junction bases outside the gene matches: 12. The CDR3 is made up of 18 amino acids. The germline CDR1 and CDR2 sequences are KGHSH and LQKENI. The CDR3 DNA sequence: TGTGCCAGCTCACCTGATGTCATGACTAGCGTGTACCAAGAGACCCAGTACTTC. Translated: CASSPDVMTSVYQETQYF.

V and J are TRBV7-2 and TRBJ2-1, with 12 positions matching TRBD2. CDR3 length equals 15 residues. With V trimmed by 5 bases and J by 10 bases, 9 bases remained unmatched. The germline CDR1 and CDR2 sequences are SGHTA and FQGNSA. CDR3 nucleotide sequence: TGTGCCAGCAGCCCTCCTAGCGGGAGGGCCTACGAGCAGTTCTTC. This encodes CASSPPSGRAYEQFF. Variable domain in full (rest from reference TRBV7-2 and TRBJ2-1): GAGVSQSPSNKVTEKGKDVELRCDPISGHTALYWYRQSLGQGLEFLIYFQGNSAPDKSGLPSDRFSAERTGGSVSTLTIQRTQQEDSAVYLCASSPPSGRAYEQFFGPGTRLTVL.